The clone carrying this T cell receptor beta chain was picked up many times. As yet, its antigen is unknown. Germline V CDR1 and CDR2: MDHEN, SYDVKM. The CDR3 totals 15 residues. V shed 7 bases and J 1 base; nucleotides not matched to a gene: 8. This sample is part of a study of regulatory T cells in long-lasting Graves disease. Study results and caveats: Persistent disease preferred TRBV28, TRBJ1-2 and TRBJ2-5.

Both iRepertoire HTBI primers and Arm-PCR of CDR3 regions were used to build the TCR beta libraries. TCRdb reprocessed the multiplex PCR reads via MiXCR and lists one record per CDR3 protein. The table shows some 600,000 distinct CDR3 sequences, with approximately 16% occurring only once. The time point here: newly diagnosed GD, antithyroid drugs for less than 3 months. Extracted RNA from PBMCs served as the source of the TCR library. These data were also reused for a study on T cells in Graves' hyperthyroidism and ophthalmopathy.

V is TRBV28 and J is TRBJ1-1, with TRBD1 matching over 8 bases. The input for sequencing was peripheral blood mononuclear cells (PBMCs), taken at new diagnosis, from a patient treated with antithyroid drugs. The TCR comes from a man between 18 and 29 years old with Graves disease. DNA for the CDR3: TGTGCCAGCATCCCCTCCCAGGGGGCGAACACTGAAGCTTTCTTT. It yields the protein CASIPSQGANTEAFF.